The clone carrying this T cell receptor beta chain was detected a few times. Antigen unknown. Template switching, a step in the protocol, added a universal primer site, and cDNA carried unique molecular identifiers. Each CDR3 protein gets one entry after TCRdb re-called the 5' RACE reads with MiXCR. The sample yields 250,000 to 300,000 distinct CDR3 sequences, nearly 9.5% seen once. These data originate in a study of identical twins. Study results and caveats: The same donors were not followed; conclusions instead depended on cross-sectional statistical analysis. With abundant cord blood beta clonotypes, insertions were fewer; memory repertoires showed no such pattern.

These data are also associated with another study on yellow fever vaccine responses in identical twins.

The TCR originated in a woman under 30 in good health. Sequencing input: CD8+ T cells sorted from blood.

Here the CDR3 DNA reads TGCAGTGCTCTAAGGACAGGGGGCTACGAGCAGTACTTC. It codes for CSALRTGGYEQYF. The chain is built from TRBV20-1 and TRBJ2-7; 10 bases are shared with TRBD1. The germline V gene encodes CDR1 DFQATT and CDR2 SNEGSKA (reference sequence). Trimming removed 5 bases from V and 3 bases from J; junction bases left unmatched: 4. The CDR3 length is 13 residues.